This entry lists 8 T cell receptor beta chains sequenced from one sample in a study of blood T cells in healthy people across ages. Primers used in a second PCR of roughly 6 to 11 cycles were a sample-barcoded 5' primer and a J-beta primer mix. TCRdb re-derived calls from the 5' RACE reads in MiXCR, one entry per CDR3 protein. Here the sample spans approximately 850,000 distinct CDR3 sequences, roughly 50% being singletons. The sample was blood. The receptors here all came from a man aged 30 to 39 in good health.

This rearrangement joins TRBV4-3 to TRBJ2-1, with D possibly TRBD1 on 6 matching bases. The V gene's germline CDR1 is LGHNA and CDR2 YSLEER. The germline V and J ends were trimmed by 1 base and 6 bases, with 13 bases remaining between them. This CDR3 comprises 15 residues. CDR3 residues: CASSQGGGRGNEQFF. In DNA, the CDR3 is TGCGCCAGCAGCCAAGGTGGGGGCAGGGGCAATGAGCAGTTCTTC.

For this clonotype: Sequence at one end of the junction differs from germline and may be a read error. The V gene is TRBV6-6, the J gene TRBJ1-2; 7 nucleotides agree with TRBD1. Germline CDR1 is MNHNY and CDR2 is SVGAGI (reference sequence). This CDR3 contains 14 residues. The CDR3 loop reads CTSSSTGQYDGYTF. CDR3 sequence (DNA): TGTACCAGCAGTTCCACGGGACAGTATGATGGCTACACCTTC.

This clonotype has only a few counts. In DNA form, the CDR3 reads TGTGCCAGCAGTTGGACAGGGGGTAAAGAGACCCAGTACTTC. This gives the protein CASSWTGGKETQYF. This chain joins TRBV27 and TRBJ2-5; 10 bases are shared with TRBD1. With V trimmed by 4 bases and J by 3 bases, 2 bases remained unmatched. The V gene's germline CDR1 is MNHEY and CDR2 SMNVEV (reference sequence). There are 14 residues in the CDR3.

The chain uses TRBV25-1 and TRBJ1-2; D gene uncertain. Trimming stripped 3 bases from V and 4 bases from J, with 12 bases between. The CDR3 totals 14 residues. Germline values: CDR1 MGHDK, CDR2 SYGVNS. DNA for the CDR3: TGTGCCAGCAGTGATTTTTACTGGCCCTATGGCTACACCTTC. This gives the protein CASSDFYWPYGYTF.

The rearrangement links TRBV12-3 or TRBV12-4 to TRBJ2-3; D possibly corresponds to TRBD2 (6 bases). The V end lost 1 base, the J end lost 2 bases, and 10 bases lay between the germline ends. This CDR3 comprises 15 residues. The DNA of the CDR3 is TGTGCCAGCAGTTTAGGGAGGGGCTCCACAGATACGCAGTATTTT. Its translation: CASSLGRGSTDTQYF.

The V call is TRBV20-1, the J call TRBJ2-1, with D perhaps matching TRBD1 (6 bases). The germline gives CDR1 DFQATT, CDR2 SNEGSKA (reference sequence). The CDR3 is 14 amino acids. V was trimmed by 7 bases and J by 2 bases, leaving 15 bases between them. This CDR3 reads CSGQVRVTYNEQFF. The CDR3 coding sequence is TGCAGTGGACAGGTCCGGGTTACCTACAATGAGCAGTTCTTC.

The chain carries TRBV5-1 and TRBJ2-3; tentatively, D is TRBD2 (6 bases). V was trimmed by 4 bases and J by 2 bases, leaving 11 bases between them. Germline V gene data show CDR1 as SGHRS and CDR2 as YFSETQ. The CDR3 consists of 14 residues. The CDR3 is CASSRGGDTDTQYF. CDR3 sequence (DNA): TGCGCCAGCAGCCGGGGAGGTGACACAGATACGCAGTATTTT. The full variable domain, rest sourced from reference TRBV5-1 and TRBJ2-3, is KAGVTQTPRYLIKTRGQQVTLSCSPISGHRSVSWYQQTPGQGLQFLFEYFSETQRNKGNFPGRFSGRQFSNSRSEMNVSTLELGDSALYLCASSRGGDTDTQYFGPGTRLTVL.

On this clonotype itself: A read error may explain this, as a much larger clone is one base away. The J gene is TRBJ2-1, the V gene TRBV20-1; D remains unclear. The V and J ends lost 2 bases and 13 bases respectively, with 21 bases between them. The CDR3 spans 14 residues. Germline CDR1 DFQATT, CDR2 SNEGSKA (reference sequence). The CDR3 spells CSARSHLATETQFF. The CDR3 DNA reads TGCAGTGCTAGATCCCACTTGGCCACGGAGACCCAGTTCTTC.